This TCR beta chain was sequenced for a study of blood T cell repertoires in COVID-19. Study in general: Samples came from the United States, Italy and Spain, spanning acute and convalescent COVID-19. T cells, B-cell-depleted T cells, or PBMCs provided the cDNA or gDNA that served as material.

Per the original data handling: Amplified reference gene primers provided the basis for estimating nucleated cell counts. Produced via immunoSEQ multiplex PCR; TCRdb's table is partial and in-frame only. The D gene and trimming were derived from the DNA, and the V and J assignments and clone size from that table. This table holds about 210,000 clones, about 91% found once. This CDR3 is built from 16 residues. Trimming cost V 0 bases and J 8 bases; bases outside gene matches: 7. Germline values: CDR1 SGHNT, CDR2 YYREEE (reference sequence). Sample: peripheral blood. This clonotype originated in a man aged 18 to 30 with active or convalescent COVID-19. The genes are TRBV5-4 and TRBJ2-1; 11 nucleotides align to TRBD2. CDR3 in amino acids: CASSLARLAGGHEQFF. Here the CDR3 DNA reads TGTGCCAGCAGCTTGGCTAGGCTAGCGGGAGGTCATGAGCAGTTCTTC.